This T cell receptor beta chain comes out of a study of T cells in Graves' hyperthyroidism and ophthalmopathy. Study findings and constraints: Most clonotypes that expanded in the thyroid above 0.001 also showed up in blood.

This clonotype was seen repeatedly, ten times or more. Its cognate antigen is unknown. With duration under 3 months, ophthalmopathy was active: Clinical Activity Score at least 3, NOSPECS at least 4. Diagnoses used clinical symptoms, serum thyroxine and TRAb, thyroid ultrasound and orbital computed tomography. PBMCs were obtained from 7.5 to 10 ml fresh peripheral blood. The V end lost 0 bases, the J end lost 7 bases, and 3 bases lay between the germline ends. The length of the CDR3 is 11 residues. Germline V CDR1 and CDR2: SGDLS, YYNGEE. From RNA transcripts, TCR beta CDR3 regions were amplified. HTBI primers drove first-round RT-PCR of the TCR CDR3. MiXCR was run by TCRdb on the multiplex PCR reads, yielding one entry per CDR3 protein. This sample has 390,000 or so distinct CDR3 sequences; roughly 14% occur once, and the top ten carry roughly an eighth.

Material for sequencing was blood. The V and J genes are TRBV9 and TRBJ2-3; unclear D gene. The TCR sequence derives from a man aged 18-30 years with Graves' ophthalmopathy. This CDR3 is CASSVGNTQYF. The CDR3 DNA follows: TGTGCCAGCAGCGTAGGAAATACGCAGTATTTT.